The sequence of this T cell receptor (beta chain) was determined in a study of CXCR3-negative and CXCR3-positive naive CD8 T cells. Germline values: CDR1 MNHEY, CDR2 SVGAGI. This CDR3 has 13 amino acids. Researchers prepared the TRB cDNA libraries using 5' RACE with UMI labels. TCRdb derives one entry per CDR3 protein from the 5' RACE reads, leaving out DNA. Its listing shows under 50,000 distinct CDR3 sequences. Concerning this clonotype: The antigen remains undetermined.

Whole-study findings and limits: Researchers reported similar TRBV-TRBJ usage in naive CXCR3-negative and CXCR3-positive cells, though memory differed.

This TCR came from a human donor in good health. Some clones in this sample may be carry-over from other donors' samples. The gene calls are TRBV6-5 and TRBJ1-1; TCRdb reports TRBD1, a call that lacks DNA to check it against. Sample: naive CXCR3- CD8+ T cells from blood. Noted subset: CD45RO-CCR7+CD27+CD95- naive CD8+ T cells lacking CXCR3 (TNR3-). CDR3 region: CASSSGANTEAFF.